The present entry profiles one TCR beta chain with its context. Its target is unknown. Trimming pared 6 bases from V and 2 bases from J, leaving 15 bases between. CDR3 length: 15 amino acids. Germline CDR1 is LNHNV and CDR2 is YYDKDF (reference sequence). This specimen comes from a study of T cell responses to AZD1222 COVID-19 vaccine. Findings of the study overall: Vaccine-related CD4 TCRs covered spike, predominating at 160-218 and 743-854. Donors, mostly white British, included more females; clonal diversity was possibly underestimated. Sampling that yielded the repertoires occurred only after the peak T cell response.

The table came from immunoSEQ multiplex PCR; TCRdb's copy has only in-frame clones and leaves some out. The data hold fewer than 200,000 clones, with approximately 90% observed a single time. The rearrangement links TRBV15 to TRBJ2-3; D not certain. The clonotype was recovered from an adult who received the AZD1222 COVID-19 vaccine. Material: peripheral blood, obtained 28 days after the second AZD1222 dose. CDR3 residues: CATRINRLITDTQYF. The CDR3 bases are TGTGCCACCAGAATTAACAGACTTATCACAGATACGCAGTATTTT.